The sequence of this T cell receptor (beta chain) was determined in a study of T cells in localized non-small cell lung cancer. CDR3 length: 18 residues. Germline V gene lookup returns CDR1 SGHDN and CDR2 FVKESK. Germline trimming cut 0 bases from V and 4 bases from J; bases unmatched to any gene: 11. Method: immunoSEQ multiplex PCR; TCRdb's copy keeps in-frame clones and lacks some. Counted here are about 15,000 clones, approximately 85% occurring once; the ten biggest clones make up more than 20%. Regarding the study as a whole: Uninvolved adjacent lung had higher T cell clonality than tumor and all other tissues.

A remark on this clone: Its antigen is as yet unknown.

The sample in question was peripheral blood, obtained before any cancer treatment. This rearrangement joins TRBV14 to TRBJ2-3, with 9 bases aligning to TRBD1. The TCR sequence derives from a female donor of 60 years or more with stage I squamous cell lung carcinoma. The DNA of the CDR3 is TGTGCCAGCAGCCAAGAGATGCGACAGGGGGGTTTGTCAGATACGCAGTATTTT. Protein sequence: CASSQEMRQGGLSDTQYF.